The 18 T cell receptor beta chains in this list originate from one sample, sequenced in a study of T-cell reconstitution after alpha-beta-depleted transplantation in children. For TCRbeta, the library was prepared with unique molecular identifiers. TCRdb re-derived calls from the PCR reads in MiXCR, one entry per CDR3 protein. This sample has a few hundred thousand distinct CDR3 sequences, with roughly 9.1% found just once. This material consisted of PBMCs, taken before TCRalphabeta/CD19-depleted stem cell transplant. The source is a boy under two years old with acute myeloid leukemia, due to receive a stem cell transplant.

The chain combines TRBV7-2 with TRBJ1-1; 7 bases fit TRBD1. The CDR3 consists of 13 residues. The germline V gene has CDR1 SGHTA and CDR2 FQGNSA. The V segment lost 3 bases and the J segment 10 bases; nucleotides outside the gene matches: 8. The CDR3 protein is CASSFPGTVGAFF. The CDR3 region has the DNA TGTGCCAGCAGCTTTCCCGGGACAGTGGGAGCTTTCTTT. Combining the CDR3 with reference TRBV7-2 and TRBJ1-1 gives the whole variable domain GAGVSQSPSNKVTEKGKDVELRCDPISGHTALYWYRQSLGQGLEFLIYFQGNSAPDKSGLPSDRFSAERTGGSVSTLTIQRTQQEDSAVYLCASSFPGTVGAFFGQGTRLTVV.

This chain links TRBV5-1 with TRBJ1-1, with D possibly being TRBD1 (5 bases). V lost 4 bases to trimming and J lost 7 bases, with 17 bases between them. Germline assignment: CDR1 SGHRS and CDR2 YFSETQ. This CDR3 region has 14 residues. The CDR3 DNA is TGCGCCAGCAGCACCCGGGGCGAGGTCTTTGAAGCTTTCTTT. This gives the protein CASSTRGEVFEAFF.

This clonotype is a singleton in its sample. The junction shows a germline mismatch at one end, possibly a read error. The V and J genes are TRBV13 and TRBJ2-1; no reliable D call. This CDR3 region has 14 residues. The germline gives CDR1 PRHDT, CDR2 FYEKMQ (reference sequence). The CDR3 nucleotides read TGTACCAGCAGCTTCAGGAGCTCCTACAATGAGCAGTTCTTC. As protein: CTSSFRSSYNEQFF. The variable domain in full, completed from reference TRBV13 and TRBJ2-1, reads AAGVIQSPRHLIKEKRETATLKCYPIPRHDTVYWYQQGPGQDPQFLISFYEKMQSDKGSIPDRFSAQQFSDYHSELNMSSLELGDSALYFCTSSFRSSYNEQFFGPGTRLTVL.

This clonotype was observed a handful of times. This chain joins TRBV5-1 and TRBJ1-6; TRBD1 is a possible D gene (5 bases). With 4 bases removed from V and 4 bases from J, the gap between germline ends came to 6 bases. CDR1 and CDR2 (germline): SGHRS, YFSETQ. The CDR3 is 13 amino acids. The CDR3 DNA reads TGCGCCAGCAGCGCAGGGTATAATTCACCCCTCCACTTT. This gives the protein CASSAGYNSPLHF.

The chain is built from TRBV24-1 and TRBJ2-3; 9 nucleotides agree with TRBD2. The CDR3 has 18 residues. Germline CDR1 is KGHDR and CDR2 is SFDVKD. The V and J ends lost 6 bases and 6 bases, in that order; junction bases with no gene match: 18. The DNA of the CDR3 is TGTGCCACCAGTCCCACGAGGACTAGCGCCAAGGCAGGGGATACGCAGTATTTT. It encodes CATSPTRTSAKAGDTQYF.

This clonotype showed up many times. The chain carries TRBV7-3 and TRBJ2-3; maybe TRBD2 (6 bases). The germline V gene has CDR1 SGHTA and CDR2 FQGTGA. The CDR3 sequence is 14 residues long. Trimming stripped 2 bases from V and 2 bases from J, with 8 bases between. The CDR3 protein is CASSLGGYTDTQYF. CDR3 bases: TGTGCCAGCAGCTTAGGAGGGTACACAGATACGCAGTATTTT.

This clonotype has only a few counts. This CDR3 is CASSFADPSYEQYF. Here the CDR3 DNA reads TGCGCCAGCAGCTTCGCAGATCCATCCTACGAGCAGTACTTC. This chain joins TRBV5-1 and TRBJ2-7, with D unclear. The germline V gene has CDR1 SGHRS and CDR2 YFSETQ. The CDR3 sequence is 14 residues long. Trimming left V 2 bases short and J 1 base short, with 10 bases between. Full variable domain (rest looked up from reference TRBV5-1 and TRBJ2-7): KAGVTQTPRYLIKTRGQQVTLSCSPISGHRSVSWYQQTPGQGLQFLFEYFSETQRNKGNFPGRFSGRQFSNSRSEMNVSTLELGDSALYLCASSFADPSYEQYFGPGTRLTVT.

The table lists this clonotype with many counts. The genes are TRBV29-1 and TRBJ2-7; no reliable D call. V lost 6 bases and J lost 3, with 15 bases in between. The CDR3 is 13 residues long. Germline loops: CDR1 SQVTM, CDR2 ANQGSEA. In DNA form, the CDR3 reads TGCAGCGTGGCAGGAGTTCTGCGCTACGAGCAGTACTTC. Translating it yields CSVAGVLRYEQYF.

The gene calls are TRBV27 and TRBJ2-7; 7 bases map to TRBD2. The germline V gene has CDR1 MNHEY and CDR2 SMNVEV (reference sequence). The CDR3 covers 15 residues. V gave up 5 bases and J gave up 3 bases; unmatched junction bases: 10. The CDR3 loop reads CASSPRWGGDYEQYF. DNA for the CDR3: TGTGCCAGCAGTCCGCGGTGGGGGGGGGACTACGAGCAGTACTTC.

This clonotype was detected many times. CDR3 region: CASPPVRWGTDTQYF. The DNA of the CDR3 is TGTGCCAGTCCCCCGGTGAGGTGGGGCACAGATACGCAGTATTTT. This rearrangement joins TRBV28 to TRBJ2-3; D remains unclear. The CDR3 length is 15 residues. Germline loops: CDR1 MDHEN, CDR2 SYDVKM. V gave up 9 bases and J gave up 1 base, with 17 bases separating them.

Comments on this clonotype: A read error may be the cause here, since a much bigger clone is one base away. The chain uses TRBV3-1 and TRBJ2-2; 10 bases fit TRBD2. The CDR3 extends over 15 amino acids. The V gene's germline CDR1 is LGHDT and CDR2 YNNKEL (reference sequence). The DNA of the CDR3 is TGTGCCACCAGCCACGTTAGCGGGAGGACCGGGGAGCTGTTTTTT. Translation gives CATSHVSGRTGELFF.

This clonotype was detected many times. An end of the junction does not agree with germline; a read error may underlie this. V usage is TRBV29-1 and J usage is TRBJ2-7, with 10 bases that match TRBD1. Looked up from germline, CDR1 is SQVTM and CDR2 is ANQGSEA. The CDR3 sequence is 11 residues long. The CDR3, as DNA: TGCAGCGTGGTCCGGGACAGGGGAGGGAACTTC. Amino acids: CSVVRDRGGNF.

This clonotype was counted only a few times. CDR3 nucleotide sequence: TGTGCCAGCAGTTTAGATTGGGGCCGGATGGGCCAGCGCGGGACCCAGTACTTC. Protein product: CASSLDWGRMGQRGTQYF. V and J are TRBV12-3 or TRBV12-4 and TRBJ2-5; D possibly corresponds to TRBD1 (5 bases). The CDR3 has 18 residues. Trimming removed 1 base from V and 7 bases from J, with 25 bases in between.

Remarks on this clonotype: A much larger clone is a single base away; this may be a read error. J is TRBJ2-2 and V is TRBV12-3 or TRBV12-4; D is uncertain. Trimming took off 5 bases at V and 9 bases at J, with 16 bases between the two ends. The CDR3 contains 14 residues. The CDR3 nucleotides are TGTGCCAGCAGTCTCCCGCAGCGTTCGTGGGAGCTGTTTTTT. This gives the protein CASSLPQRSWELFF.

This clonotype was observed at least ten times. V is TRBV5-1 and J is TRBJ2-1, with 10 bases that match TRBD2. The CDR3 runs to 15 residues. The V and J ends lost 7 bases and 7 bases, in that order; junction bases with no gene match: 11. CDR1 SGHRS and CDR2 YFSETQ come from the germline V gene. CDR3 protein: CASGIGLAVRNEQFF. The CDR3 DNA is TGCGCCAGCGGAATAGGACTAGCGGTCCGGAATGAGCAGTTCTTC.

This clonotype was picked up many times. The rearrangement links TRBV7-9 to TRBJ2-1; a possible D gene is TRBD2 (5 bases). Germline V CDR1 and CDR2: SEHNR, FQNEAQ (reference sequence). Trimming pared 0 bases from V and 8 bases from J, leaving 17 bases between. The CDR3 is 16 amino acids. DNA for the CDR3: TGTGCCAGCAGCTTAGCAGTGCGGGCCCAACAATATGAGCAGTTCTTC. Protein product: CASSLAVRAQQYEQFF.

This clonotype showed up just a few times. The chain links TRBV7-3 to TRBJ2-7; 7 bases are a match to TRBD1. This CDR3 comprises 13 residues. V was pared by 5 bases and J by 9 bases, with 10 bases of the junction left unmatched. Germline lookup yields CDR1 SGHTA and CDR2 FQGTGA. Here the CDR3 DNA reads TGTGCCAGCAGCCCGGAAGGGGGCAGGGGGCAGTACTTC. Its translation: CASSPEGGRGQYF.

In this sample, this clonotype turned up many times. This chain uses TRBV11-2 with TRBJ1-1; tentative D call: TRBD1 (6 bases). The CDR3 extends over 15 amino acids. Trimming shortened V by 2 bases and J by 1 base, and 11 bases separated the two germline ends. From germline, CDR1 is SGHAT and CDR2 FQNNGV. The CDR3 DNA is TGTGCCAGCAGCTTAACAGGACAGCAGAACACTGAAGCTTTCTTT. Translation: CASSLTGQQNTEAFF.